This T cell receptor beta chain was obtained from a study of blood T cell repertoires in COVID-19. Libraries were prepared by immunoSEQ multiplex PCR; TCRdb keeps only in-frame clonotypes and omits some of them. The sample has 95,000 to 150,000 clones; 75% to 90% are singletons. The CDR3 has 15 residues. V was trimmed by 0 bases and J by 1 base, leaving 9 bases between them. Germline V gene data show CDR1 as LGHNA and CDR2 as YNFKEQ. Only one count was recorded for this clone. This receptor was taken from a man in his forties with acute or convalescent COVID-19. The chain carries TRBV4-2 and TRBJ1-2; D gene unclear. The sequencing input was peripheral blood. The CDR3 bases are TGTGCCAGCAGCCAAGACAGAGGATATAACTATGGCTACACCTTC. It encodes CASSQDRGYNYGYTF.